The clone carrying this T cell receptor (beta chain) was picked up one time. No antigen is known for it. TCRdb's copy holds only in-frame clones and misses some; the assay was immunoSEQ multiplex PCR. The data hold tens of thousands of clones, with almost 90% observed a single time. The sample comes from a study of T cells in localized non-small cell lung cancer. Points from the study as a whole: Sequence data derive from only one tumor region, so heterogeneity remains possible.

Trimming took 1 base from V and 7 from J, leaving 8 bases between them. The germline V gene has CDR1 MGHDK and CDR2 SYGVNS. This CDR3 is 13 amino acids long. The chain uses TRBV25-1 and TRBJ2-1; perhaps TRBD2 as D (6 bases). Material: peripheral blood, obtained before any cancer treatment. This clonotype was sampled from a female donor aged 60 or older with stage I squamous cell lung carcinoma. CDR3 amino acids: CASSEFAGNEQFF. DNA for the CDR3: TGTGCCAGCAGTGAATTTGCGGGAAATGAGCAGTTCTTC.